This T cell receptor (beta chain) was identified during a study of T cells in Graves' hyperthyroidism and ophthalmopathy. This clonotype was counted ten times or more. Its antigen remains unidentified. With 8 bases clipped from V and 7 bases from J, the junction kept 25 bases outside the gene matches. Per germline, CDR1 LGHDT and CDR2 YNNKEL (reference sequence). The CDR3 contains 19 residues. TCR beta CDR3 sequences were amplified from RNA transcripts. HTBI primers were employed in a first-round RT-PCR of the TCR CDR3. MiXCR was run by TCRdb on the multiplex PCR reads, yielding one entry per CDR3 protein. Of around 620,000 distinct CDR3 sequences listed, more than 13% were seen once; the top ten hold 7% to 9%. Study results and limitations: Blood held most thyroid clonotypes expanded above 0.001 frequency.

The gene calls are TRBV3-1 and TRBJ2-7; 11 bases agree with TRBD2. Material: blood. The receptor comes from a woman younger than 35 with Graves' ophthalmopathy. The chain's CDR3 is CASSPRTLAGGGQFWEQYF. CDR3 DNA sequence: TGTGCCAGCTCACCTCGTACGCTAGCGGGAGGAGGCCAGTTTTGGGAGCAGTACTTC.